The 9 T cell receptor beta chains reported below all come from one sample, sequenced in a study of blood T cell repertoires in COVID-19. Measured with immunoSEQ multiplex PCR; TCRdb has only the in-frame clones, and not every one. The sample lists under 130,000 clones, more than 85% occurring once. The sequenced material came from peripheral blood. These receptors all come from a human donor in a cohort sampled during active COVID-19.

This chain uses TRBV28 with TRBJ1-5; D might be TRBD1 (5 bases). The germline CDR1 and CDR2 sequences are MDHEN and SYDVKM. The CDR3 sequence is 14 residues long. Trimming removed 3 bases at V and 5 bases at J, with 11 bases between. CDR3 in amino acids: CASSLLGGDQPQHF. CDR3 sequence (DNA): TGTGCCAGCAGTTTGTTGGGGGGGGATCAGCCCCAGCATTTT.

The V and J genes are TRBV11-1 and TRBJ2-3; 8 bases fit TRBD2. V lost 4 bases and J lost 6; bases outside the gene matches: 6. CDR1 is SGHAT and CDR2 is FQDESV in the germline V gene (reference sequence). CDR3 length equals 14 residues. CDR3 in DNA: TGTGCCAGCAGCTCGGTCGGGGGGGCGGATACGCAGTATTTT. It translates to CASSSVGGADTQYF.

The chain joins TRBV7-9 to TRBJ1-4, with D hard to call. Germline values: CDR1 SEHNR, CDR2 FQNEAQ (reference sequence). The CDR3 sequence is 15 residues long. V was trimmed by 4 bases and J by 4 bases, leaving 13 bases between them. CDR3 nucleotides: TGTGCCAGCAGCTGGAGCCGCGATCTTAATGAAAAACTGTTTTTT. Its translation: CASSWSRDLNEKLFF.

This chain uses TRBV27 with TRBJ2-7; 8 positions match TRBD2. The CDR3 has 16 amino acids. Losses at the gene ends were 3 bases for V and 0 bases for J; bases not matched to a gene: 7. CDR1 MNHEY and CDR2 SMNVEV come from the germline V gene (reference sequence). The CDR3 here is CASSFSAGVSSYEQYF. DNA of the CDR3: TGTGCCAGCAGTTTCTCAGCGGGGGTTAGCTCCTACGAGCAGTACTTC.

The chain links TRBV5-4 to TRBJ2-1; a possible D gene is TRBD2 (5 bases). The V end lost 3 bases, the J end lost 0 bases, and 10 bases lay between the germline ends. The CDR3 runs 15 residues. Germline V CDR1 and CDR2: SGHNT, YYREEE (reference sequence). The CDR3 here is CASSSLAPSYNEQFF. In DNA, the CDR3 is TGTGCCAGCAGCTCCTTAGCGCCCTCCTACAATGAGCAGTTCTTC.

CDR3 DNA: TGTGCCAGCAGCGCCAGCGGTCCCGGGGAGCTGTTTTTT. It is translated as CASSASGPGELFF. The V gene is TRBV6-5, the J gene TRBJ2-2; D may be TRBD2 (5 bases). Trimming stripped 6 bases from V and 6 bases from J, with 11 bases between. From germline, CDR1 is MNHEY and CDR2 SVGAGI. CDR3 length: 13 residues.

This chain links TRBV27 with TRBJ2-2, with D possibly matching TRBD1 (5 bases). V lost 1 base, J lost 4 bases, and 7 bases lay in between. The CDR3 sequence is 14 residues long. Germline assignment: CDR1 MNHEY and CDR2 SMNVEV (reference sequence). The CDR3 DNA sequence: TGTGCCAGCAGTTTATGGGGCGCCACCGGGGAGCTGTTTTTT. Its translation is CASSLWGATGELFF.

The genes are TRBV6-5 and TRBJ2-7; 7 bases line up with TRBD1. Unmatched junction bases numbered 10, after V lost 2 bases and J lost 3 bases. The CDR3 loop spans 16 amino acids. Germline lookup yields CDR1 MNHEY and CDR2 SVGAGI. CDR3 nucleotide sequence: TGTGCCAGCAGTTACGGGGAAGGGGGCGTGAACTACGAGCAGTACTTC. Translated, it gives CASSYGEGGVNYEQYF.

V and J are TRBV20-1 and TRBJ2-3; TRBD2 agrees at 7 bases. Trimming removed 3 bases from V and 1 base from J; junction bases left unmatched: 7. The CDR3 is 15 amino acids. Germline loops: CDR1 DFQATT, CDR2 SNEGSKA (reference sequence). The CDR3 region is CSASSQRGRTDTQYF. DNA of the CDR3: TGCAGTGCTAGTTCACAGCGGGGCCGCACAGATACGCAGTATTTT.